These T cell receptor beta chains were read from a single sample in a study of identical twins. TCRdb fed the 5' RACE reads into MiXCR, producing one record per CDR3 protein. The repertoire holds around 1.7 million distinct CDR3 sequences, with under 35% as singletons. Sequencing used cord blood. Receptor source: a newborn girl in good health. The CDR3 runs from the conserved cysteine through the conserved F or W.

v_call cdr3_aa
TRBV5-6 CASSFDRSYYNEQFF
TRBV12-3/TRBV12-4 CASSSLGAGGLGLGETQYF
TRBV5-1 CASSFGQPNYGYTF
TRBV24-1 CATRPGTSGSIYTDTQYF
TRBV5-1 CASSFGDLSYGYTF
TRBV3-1 CASSPGLAPRNYEQYF
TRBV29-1 CSVPTRQGAYNEQYF
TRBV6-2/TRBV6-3 CASSYTAGGAYNEQFF
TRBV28 CASSLGLRQTSYEQYF
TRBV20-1 CSARETSGLYYEQYF
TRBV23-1 CASSLRSQGREKLFF
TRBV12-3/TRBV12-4 CASSYEGGLYNEQFF
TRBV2 CASRRLAGVFYNEQFF
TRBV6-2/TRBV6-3 CASKPNAGRSYNEQFF
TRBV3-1 CASSQDWGPNTEAFF
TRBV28 CASSPPGLAGVGLKSYNEQYF
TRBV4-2 CASSLTPGQGTGELFF